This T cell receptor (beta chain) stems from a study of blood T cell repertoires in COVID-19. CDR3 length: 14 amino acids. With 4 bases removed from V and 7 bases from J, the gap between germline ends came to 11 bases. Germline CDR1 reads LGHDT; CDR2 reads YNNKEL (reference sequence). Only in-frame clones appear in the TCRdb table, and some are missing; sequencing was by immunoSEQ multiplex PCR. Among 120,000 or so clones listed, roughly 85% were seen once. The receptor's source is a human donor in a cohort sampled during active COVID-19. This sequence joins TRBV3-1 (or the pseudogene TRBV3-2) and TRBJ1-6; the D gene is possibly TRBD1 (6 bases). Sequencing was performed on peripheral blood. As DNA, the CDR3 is TGTGCCAGCAGCCGACAGGTAGCAAATTCACCCCTCCACTTT. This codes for CASSRQVANSPLHF.